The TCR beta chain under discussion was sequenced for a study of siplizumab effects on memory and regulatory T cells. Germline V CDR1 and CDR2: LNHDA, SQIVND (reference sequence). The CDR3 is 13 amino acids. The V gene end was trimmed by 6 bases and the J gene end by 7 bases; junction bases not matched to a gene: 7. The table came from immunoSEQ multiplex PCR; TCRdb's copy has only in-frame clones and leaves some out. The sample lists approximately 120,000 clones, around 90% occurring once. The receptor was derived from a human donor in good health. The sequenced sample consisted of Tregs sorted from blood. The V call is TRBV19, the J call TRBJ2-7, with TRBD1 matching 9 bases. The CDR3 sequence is CASSPGQGGEQYF. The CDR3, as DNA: TGTGCCAGTAGCCCGGGACAGGGCGGTGAGCAGTACTTC. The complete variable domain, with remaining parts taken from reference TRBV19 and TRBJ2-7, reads DGGITQSPKYLFRKEGQNVTLSCEQNLNHDAMYWYRQDPGQGLRLIYYSQIVNDFQKGDIAEGYSVSREKKESFPLTVTSAQKNPTAFYLCASSPGQGGEQYFGPGTRLTVT.